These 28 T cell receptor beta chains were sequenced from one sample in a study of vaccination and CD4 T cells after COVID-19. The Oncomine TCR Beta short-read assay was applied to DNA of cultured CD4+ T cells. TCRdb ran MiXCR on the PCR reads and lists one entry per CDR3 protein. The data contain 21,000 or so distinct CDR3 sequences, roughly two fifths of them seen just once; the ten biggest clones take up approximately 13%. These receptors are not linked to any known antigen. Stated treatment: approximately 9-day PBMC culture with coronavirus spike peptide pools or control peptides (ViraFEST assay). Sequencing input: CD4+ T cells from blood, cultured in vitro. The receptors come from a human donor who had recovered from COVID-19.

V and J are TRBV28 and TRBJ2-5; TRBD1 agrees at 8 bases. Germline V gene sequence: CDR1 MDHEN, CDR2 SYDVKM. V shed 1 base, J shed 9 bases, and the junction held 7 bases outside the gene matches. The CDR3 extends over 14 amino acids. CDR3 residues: CASSLYRQGAAQYF. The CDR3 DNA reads TGTGCCAGCAGTTTATATCGGCAGGGGGCGGCCCAGTACTTC.

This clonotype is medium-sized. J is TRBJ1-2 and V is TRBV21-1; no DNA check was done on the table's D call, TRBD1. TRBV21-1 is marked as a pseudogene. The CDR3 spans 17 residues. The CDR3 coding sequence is TGTGCCAGCAGCAAATACCCCTGGGGGGATCGGGTATATGGCTACACCTTC. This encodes CASSKYPWGDRVYGYTF.

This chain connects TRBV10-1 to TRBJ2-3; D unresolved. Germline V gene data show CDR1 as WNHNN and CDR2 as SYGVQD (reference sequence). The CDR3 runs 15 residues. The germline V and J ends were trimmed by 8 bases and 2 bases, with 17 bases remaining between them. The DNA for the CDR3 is TGCGCCAGCCGTGGTTCGCCGGTCGACACAGATACGCAGTATTTT. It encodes CASRGSPVDTDTQYF.

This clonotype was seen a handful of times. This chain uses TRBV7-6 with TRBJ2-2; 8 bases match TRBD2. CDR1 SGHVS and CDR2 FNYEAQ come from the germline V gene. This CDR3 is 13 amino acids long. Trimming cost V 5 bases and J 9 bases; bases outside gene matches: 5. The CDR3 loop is CASSAAGARELFF. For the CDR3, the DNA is TGTGCCAGCAGCGCAGCGGGGGCACGGGAGCTGTTTTTT.

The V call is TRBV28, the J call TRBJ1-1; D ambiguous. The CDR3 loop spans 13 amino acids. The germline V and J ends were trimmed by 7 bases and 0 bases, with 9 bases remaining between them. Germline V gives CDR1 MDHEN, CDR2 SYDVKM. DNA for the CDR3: TGTGCCAGCACCCCGACTTTGAACACTGAAGCTTTCTTT. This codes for CASTPTLNTEAFF.

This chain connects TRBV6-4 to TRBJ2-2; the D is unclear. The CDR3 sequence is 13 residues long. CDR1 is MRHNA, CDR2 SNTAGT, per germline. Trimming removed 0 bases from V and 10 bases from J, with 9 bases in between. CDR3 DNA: TGTGCCAGCAGTGACTCTAGCCGCACGGAGCTGTTTTTT. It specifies CASSDSSRTELFF.

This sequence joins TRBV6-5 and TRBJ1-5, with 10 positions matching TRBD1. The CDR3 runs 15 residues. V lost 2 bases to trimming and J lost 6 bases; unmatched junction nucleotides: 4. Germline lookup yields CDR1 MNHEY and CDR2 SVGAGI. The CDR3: CASSYRQGASQPQHF. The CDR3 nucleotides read TGTGCCAGCAGTTACCGACAGGGGGCTAGTCAGCCCCAGCATTTT.

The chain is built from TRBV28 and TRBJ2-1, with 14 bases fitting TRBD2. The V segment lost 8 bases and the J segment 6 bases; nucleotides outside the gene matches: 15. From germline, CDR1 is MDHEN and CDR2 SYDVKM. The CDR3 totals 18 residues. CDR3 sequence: CASPPPGLAGVGLNEQFF. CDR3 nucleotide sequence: TGTGCCAGCCCTCCTCCGGGACTAGCGGGAGTAGGGCTCAATGAGCAGTTCTTC.

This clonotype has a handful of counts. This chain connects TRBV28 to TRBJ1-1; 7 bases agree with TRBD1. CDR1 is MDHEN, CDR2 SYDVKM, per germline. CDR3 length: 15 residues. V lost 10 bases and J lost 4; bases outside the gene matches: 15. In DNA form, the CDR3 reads TGTGCCACACAACCAATGACAGGGCGTAGCACTGAAGCTTTCTTT. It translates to CATQPMTGRSTEAFF.

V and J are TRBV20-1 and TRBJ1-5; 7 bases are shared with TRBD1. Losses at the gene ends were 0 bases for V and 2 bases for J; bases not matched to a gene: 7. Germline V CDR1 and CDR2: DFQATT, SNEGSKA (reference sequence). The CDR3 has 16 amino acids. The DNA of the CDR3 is TGCAGTGCTAGAGATATTGACAGGGATCGCAATCAGCCCCAGCATTTT. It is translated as CSARDIDRDRNQPQHF.

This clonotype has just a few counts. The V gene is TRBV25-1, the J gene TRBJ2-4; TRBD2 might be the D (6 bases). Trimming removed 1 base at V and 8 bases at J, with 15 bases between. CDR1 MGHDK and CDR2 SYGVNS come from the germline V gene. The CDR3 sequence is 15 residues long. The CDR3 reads CASSEWNSGGYIQYF. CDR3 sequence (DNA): TGTGCCAGCAGTGAATGGAATAGCGGAGGATACATTCAGTACTTC.

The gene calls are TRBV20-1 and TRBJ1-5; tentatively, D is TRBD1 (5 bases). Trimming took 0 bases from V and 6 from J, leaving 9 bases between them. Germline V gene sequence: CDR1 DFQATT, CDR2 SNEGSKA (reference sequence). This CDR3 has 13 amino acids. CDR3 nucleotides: TGCAGTGCTAGAGACAGGGCTGTTCAGCCCCAGCATTTT. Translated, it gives CSARDRAVQPQHF.

CDR3 in amino acids: CASSIGRAGPSEQYF. The DNA for the CDR3 is TGTGCCAGTAGTATTGGGAGGGCAGGACCTTCGGAGCAGTACTTC. The chain uses TRBV19 and TRBJ2-7; 7 bases line up with TRBD2. V shed 3 bases and J 7 bases; nucleotides not matched to a gene: 12. This CDR3 has 15 residues. Germline assignment: CDR1 LNHDA and CDR2 SQIVND (reference sequence).

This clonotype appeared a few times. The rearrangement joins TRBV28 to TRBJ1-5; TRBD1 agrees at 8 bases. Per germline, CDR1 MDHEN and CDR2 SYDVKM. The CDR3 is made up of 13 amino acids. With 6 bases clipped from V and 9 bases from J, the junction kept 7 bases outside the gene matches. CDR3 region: CASSPGQARPQHF. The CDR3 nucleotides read TGTGCCAGCAGCCCGGGACAGGCAAGGCCCCAGCATTTT.

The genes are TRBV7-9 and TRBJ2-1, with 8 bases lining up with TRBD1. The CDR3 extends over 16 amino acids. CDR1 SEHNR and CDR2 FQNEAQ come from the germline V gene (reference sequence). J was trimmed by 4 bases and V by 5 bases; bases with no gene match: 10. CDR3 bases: TGTGCCAGCAGCCCTACGACAGGGGAGAAATACAATGAGCAGTTCTTC. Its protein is CASSPTTGEKYNEQFF.

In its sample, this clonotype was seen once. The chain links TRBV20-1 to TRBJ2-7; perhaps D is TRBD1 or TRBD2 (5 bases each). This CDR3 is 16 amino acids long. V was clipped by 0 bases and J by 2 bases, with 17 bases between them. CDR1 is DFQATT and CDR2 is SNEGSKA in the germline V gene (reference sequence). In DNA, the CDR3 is TGCAGTGCTAGAGATTGGGGCGGGCCCAACACCTACGAGCAGTACTTC. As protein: CSARDWGGPNTYEQYF.

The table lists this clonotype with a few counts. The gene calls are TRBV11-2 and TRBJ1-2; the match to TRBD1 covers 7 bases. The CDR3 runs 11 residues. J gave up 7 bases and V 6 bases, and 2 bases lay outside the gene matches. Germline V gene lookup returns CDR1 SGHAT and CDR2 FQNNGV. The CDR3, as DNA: TGTGCCAGCAGGGGACAGTTTGGCTACACCTTC. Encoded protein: CASRGQFGYTF.

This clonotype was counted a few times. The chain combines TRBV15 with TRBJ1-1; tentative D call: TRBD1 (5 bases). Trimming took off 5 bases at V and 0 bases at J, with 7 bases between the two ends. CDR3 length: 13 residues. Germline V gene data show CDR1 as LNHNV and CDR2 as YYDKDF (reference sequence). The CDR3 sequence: CATSVGVNTEAFF. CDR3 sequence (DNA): TGTGCCACCAGCGTAGGGGTGAACACTGAAGCTTTCTTT.

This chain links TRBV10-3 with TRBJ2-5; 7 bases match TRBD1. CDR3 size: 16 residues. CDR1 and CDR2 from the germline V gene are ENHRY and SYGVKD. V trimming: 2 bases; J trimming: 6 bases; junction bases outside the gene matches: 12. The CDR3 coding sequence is TGTGCCATCAGTGAGCCCCCCGGACAGGCCGGGAAGACCCAGTACTTC. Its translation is CAISEPPGQAGKTQYF.

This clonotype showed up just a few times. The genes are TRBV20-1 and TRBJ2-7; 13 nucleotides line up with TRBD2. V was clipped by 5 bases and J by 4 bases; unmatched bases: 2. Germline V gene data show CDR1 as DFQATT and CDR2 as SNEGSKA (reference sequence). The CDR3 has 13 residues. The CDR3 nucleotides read TGCAGTGCTCGGGGACTAGCGGGGTACGAGCAGTACTTC. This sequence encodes CSARGLAGYEQYF.

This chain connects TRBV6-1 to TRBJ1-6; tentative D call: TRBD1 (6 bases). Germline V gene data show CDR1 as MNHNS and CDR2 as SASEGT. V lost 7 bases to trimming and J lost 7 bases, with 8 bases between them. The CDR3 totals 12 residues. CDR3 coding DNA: TGTGCCAGCAATCAGGGGAATTCACCCCTCCACTTT. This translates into CASNQGNSPLHF.

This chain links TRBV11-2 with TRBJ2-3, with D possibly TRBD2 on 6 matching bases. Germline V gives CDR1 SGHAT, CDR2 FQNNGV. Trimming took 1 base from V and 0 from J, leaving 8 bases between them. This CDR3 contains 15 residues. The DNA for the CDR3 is TGTGCCAGCAGCTTAGCGGCGGGAAGCACAGATACGCAGTATTTT. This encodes CASSLAAGSTDTQYF.

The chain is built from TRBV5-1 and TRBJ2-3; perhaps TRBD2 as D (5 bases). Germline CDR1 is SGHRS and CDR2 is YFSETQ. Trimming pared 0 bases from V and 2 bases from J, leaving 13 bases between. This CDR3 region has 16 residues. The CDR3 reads CASSLGSGLYTDTQYF. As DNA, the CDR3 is TGCGCCAGCAGCTTGGGATCAGGACTTTACACAGATACGCAGTATTTT.

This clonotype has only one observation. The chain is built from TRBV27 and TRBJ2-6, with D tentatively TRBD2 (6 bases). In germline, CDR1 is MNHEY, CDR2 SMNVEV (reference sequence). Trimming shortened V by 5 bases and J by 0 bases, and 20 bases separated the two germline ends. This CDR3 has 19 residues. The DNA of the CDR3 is TGTGCCAGCAGTCCGGCCGCGGGACTCCATCGCTCTGGGGCCAACGTCCTGACTTTC. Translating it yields CASSPAAGLHRSGANVLTF.

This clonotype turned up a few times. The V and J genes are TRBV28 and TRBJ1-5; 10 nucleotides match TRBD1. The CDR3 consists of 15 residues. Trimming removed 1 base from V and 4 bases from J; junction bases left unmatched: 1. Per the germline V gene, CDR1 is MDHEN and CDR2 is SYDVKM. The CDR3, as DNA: TGTGCCAGCAGTTTATTGGGACAGGGGAATCAGCCCCAGCATTTT. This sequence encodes CASSLLGQGNQPQHF. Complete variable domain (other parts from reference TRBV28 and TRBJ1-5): DVKVTQSSRYLVKRTGEKVFLECVQDMDHENMFWYRQDPGLGLRLIYFSYDVKMKEKGDIPEGYSVSREKKERFSLILESASTNQTSMYLCASSLLGQGNQPQHFGDGTRLSIL.

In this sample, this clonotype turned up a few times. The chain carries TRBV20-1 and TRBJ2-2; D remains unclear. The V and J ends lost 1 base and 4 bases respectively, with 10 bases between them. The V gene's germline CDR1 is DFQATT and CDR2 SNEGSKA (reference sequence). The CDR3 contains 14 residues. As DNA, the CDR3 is TGCAGTGCTAGAGGTCCCTCGAGCACCGGGGAGCTGTTTTTT. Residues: CSARGPSSTGELFF.

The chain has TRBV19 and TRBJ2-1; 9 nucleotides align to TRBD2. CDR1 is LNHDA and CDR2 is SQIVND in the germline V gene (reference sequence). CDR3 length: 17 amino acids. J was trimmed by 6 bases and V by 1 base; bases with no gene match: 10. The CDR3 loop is CASSIARSSGDRNEQFF. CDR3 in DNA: TGTGCCAGTAGTATAGCAAGGTCTAGCGGGGATCGCAATGAGCAGTTCTTC.

CDR3 region: CASTKGGHEQYF. CDR3 nucleotides: TGTGCCAGCACCAAAGGGGGCCACGAGCAGTACTTC. This sequence joins TRBV6-1 and TRBJ2-7, with 7 bases fitting TRBD1. The CDR3 totals 12 residues. Losses at the gene ends were 7 bases for V and 5 bases for J; bases not matched to a gene: 5. Germline loops: CDR1 MNHNS, CDR2 SASEGT.